The clone carrying this TCR beta chain has only a few counts. The data derive from a study of blood T cell repertoires in COVID-19. The wider study: Acute-phase and convalescent COVID-19 samples originated in the United States, Italy and Spain. T cells, B-cell-depleted T cells, or PBMCs provided the cDNA or gDNA that served as material.

V gave up 4 bases and J gave up 0 bases, with 22 bases separating them. There are 18 residues in the CDR3. Germline V gives CDR1 MNHNS, CDR2 SASEGT. Original data processing: How many nucleated cells were present was estimated from reference gene primer amplification. The table came from immunoSEQ multiplex PCR; TCRdb's copy has only in-frame clones and leaves some out. That table gives V, J and clone size, and the DNA gave D and trimming. The sample carries some 180,000 clones, about 85% recorded once. This receptor was obtained from a man aged 55 to 70 with active or convalescent COVID-19. Material: peripheral blood. The rearrangement joins TRBV6-1 to TRBJ2-7; D might be TRBD1 (6 bases). CDR3 nucleotides: TGTGCCAGCAGTGTAGCAGGGGTAGCTGCTGCACTCTCCTACGAGCAGTACTTC. This sequence encodes CASSVAGVAAALSYEQYF.